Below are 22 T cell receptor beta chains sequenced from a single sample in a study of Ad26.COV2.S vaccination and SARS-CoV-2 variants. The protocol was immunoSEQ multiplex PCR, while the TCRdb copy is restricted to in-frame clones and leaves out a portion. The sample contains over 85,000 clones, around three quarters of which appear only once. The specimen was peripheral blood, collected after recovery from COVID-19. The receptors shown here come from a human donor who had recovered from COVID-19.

The CDR3 loop reads CAISETGLAGMSSYEQYF. The CDR3 bases are TGTGCCATCAGTGAGACGGGACTAGCGGGGATGAGCTCCTACGAGCAGTACTTC. The chain has TRBV10-3 and TRBJ2-7; 13 nucleotides agree with TRBD2. The CDR3 is 18 amino acids. With 2 bases clipped from V and 0 bases from J, the junction kept 7 bases outside the gene matches. Germline V gene sequence: CDR1 ENHRY, CDR2 SYGVKD.

The CDR3 here is CAISSMTSTDTQYF. The CDR3 region has the DNA TGTGCCATCTCATCAATGACTAGCACAGATACGCAGTATTTT. This rearrangement joins TRBV10-3 to TRBJ2-3; unclear D gene. V shed 8 bases and J shed 0 bases, with 12 bases lying between them. The germline CDR1 and CDR2 sequences are ENHRY and SYGVKD. This CDR3 comprises 14 residues.

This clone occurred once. CDR3 sequence: CSVDRQTTDTQYF. CDR3 DNA sequence: TGCAGCGTCGACCGACAGACAACAGATACGCAGTATTTT. This chain joins TRBV29-1 and TRBJ2-3; possibly TRBD1 for D (5 bases). The V gene's germline CDR1 is SQVTM and CDR2 ANQGSEA. V was shortened by 6 bases and J by 3 bases, with 13 bases between the two germline ends. The CDR3 covers 13 residues.

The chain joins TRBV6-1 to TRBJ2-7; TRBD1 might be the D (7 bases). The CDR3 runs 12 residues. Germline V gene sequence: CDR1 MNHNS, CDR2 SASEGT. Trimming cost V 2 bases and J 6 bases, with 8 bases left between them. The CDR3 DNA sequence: TGTGCCAGCAGTGAACAGGGGGGCGAGCAGTACTTC. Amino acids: CASSEQGGEQYF.

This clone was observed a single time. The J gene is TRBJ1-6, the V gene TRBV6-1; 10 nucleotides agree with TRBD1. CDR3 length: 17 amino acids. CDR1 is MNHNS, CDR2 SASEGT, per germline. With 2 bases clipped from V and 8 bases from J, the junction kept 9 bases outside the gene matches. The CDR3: CASSEILRTGGYSPLHF. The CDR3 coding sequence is TGTGCCAGCAGTGAAATCTTAAGGACAGGGGGATATTCACCCCTCCACTTT.

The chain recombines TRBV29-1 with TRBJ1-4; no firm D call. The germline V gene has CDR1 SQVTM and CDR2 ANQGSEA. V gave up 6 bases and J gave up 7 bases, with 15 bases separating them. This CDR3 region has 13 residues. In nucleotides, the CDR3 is TGCAGCGTGCGGTCCCAGCCGGCTGAAAAACTGTTTTTT. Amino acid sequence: CSVRSQPAEKLFF.

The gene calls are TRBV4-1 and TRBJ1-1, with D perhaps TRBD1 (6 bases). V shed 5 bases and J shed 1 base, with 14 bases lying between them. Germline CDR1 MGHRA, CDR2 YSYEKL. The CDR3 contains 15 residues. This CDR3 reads CASSAQGGENTEAFF. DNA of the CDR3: TGCGCCAGCAGCGCACAGGGCGGGGAGAACACTGAAGCTTTCTTT.

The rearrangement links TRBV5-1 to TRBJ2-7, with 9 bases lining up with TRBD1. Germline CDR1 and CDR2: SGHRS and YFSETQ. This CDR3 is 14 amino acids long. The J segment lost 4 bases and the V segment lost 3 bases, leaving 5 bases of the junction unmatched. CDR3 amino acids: CASSSGQGPYEQYF. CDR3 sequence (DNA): TGCGCCAGCAGCTCGGGACAGGGACCTTACGAGCAGTACTTC.

The CDR3 region has the DNA TGTGCCAGCAGGCAGGAACTTGGCTACACCTTC. Its translation: CASRQELGYTF. This chain connects TRBV2 to TRBJ1-2; no reliable D call. With 6 bases removed from V and 7 bases from J, the gap between germline ends came to 9 bases. CDR1 SNHLY and CDR2 FYNNEI come from the germline V gene. The CDR3 runs 11 residues.

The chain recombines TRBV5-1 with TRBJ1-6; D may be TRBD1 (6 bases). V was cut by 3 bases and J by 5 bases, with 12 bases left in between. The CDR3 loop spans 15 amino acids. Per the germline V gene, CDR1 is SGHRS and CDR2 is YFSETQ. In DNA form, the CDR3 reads TGCGCCAGCAGCTCTGGAGACAGGCATAATTCACCCCTCCACTTT. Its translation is CASSSGDRHNSPLHF.

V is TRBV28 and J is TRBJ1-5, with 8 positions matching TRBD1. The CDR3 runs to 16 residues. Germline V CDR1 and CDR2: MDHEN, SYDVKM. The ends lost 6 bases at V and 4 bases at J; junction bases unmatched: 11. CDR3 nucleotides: TGTGCCAGCAGGTCCGGCAACAGGGGGAAGAATCAGCCCCAGCATTTT. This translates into CASRSGNRGKNQPQHF.

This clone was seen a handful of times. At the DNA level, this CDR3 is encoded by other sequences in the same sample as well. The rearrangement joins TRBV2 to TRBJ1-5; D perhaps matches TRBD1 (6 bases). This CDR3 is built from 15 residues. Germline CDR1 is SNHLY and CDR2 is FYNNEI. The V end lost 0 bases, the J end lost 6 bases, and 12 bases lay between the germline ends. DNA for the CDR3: TGTGCCAGCAGTGAAGCGCGGGGGGCGGGTCAGCCCCAGCATTTT. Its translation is CASSEARGAGQPQHF. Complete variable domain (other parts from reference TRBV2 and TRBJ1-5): EPEVTQTPSHQVTQMGQEVILRCVPISNHLYFYWYRQILGQKVEFLVSFYNNEISEKSEIFDDQFSVERPDGSNFTLKIRSTKLEDSAMYFCASSEARGAGQPQHFGDGTRLSIL.

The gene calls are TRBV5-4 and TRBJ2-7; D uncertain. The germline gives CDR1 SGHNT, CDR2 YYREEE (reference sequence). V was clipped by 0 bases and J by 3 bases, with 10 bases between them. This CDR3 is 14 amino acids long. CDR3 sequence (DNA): TGTGCCAGCAGCTTGGACCTTCTCAACTACGAGCAGTACTTC. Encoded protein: CASSLDLLNYEQYF.

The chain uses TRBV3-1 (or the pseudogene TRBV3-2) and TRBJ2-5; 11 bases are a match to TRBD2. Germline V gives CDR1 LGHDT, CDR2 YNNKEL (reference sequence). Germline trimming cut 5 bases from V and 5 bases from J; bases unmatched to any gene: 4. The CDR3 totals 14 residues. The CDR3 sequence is CASSMTSGEETQYF. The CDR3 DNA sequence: TGTGCCAGCAGCATGACTAGCGGGGAGGAGACCCAGTACTTC.

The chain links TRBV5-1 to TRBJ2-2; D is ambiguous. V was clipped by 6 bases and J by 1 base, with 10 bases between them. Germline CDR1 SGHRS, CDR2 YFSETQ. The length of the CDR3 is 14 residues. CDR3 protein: CASIEQENTGELFF. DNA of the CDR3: TGCGCCAGCATCGAGCAGGAGAACACCGGGGAGCTGTTTTTT.

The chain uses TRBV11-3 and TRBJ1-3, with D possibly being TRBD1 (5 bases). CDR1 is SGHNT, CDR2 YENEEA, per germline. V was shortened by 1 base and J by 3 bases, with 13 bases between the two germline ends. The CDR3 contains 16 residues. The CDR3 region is CASSLARGGFGNTIYF. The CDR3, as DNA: TGTGCCAGCAGCTTAGCTAGGGGTGGCTTTGGAAACACCATATATTTT.

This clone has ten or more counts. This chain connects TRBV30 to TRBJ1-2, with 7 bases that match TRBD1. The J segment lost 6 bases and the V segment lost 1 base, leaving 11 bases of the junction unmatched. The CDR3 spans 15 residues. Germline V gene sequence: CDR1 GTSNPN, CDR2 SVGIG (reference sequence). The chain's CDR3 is CAWSGKGIQGDGYTF. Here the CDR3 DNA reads TGTGCCTGGAGTGGAAAGGGCATCCAGGGGGATGGCTACACCTTC.

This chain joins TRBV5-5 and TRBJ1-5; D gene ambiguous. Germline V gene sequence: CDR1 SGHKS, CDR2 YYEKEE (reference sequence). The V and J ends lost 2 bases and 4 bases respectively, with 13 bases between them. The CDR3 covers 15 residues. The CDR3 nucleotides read TGTGCCAGCAGCTTCTCGCTGCGGCTGAATCAGCCCCAGCATTTT. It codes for CASSFSLRLNQPQHF.

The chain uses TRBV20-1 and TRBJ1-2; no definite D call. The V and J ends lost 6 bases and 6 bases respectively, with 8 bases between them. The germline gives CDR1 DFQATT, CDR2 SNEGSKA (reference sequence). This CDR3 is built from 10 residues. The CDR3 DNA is TGCAGTGCGGAATTTGATGGCTACACCTTC. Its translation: CSAEFDGYTF.

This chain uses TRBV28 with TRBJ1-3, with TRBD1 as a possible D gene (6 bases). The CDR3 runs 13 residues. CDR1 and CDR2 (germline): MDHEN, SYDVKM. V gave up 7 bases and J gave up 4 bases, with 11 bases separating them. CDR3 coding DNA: TGTGCCAGCAAGGGGGGGGGCGGAAACACCATATATTTT. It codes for CASKGGGGNTIYF.

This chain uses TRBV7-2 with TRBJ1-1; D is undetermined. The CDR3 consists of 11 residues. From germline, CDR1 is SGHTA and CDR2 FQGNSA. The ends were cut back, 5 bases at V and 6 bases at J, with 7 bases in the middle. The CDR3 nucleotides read TGTGCCAGCAGCCGTTCCCCTGAAGCTTTCTTT. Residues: CASSRSPEAFF.

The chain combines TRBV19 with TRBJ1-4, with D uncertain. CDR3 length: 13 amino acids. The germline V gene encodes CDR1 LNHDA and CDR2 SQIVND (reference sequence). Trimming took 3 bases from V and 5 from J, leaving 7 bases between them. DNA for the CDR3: TGTGCCAGTAGTATTAAAAGAAATGAAAAACTGTTTTTT. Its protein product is CASSIKRNEKLFF.